This entry describes one TCR beta chain. The CDR3 runs 14 residues. The germline V gene encodes CDR1 LNHDA and CDR2 SQIVND (reference sequence). V shed 7 bases, J shed 1 base, and the junction held 3 bases outside the gene matches. The assay was carried out at the deep level. Profiling relied on immunoSEQ multiplex PCR, and the TCRdb table lists in-frame clones only, not all of them. The sample has approximately 2.5 million clones, around nine tenths seen once; the top ten hold over 0.12%. This sample is part of a study of shared clonotypes between healthy human individuals. The gene calls are TRBV19 and TRBJ2-3, with 9 bases identical to TRBD2. The clonotype originates from a man younger than 30 in good health. Sequencing was carried out using naive CD4+ T cells sorted from blood. Described subset: CD45RA+ positively selected. CDR3: CASTRLAGTDTQYF. CDR3 DNA sequence: TGTGCCAGTACAAGACTAGCGGGCACAGATACGCAGTATTTT.